The source of this TCR beta chain is a study of Tregs in tolerant kidney transplant recipients. General study points: Validation in larger populations is needed because few patients were studied. Antigen-driven expansion was suggested because donor-specific Tregs expanded more than all Tregs in tolerant patients. Biological reproducibility was not directly addressed, but technical replication error appeared minimal.

Thawed PBMCs were FACS-sorted into unstimulated CD4+CD25+CD127- regulatory T cells, CD4+CD25- non-regulatory cells, CD4 and CD8 cells. Details on this clone: Its antigen is not known.

Sequencing was performed with immunoSEQ multiplex PCR; in TCRdb, only in-frame clones are kept and a portion is missing. The sample lists nearly 95,000 clones; approximately 94% were seen once. Sequencing used CD4+ T cells from blood, obtained before the transplant. This clonotype originated in a human donor who received a combined kidney and bone marrow transplant.

This chain's CDR3 is CASSWSRDSNYGYTF. The CDR3 coding sequence is TGTGCCAGCAGCTGGAGCCGGGACTCTAACTATGGCTACACCTTC. This rearrangement joins TRBV5-5 to TRBJ1-2; D might be TRBD1 (5 bases). Trimming shortened V by 3 bases and J by 0 bases, and 12 bases separated the two germline ends. The germline V gene has CDR1 SGHKS and CDR2 YYEKEE (reference sequence). This CDR3 has 15 residues.